Listed below are T cell receptor beta chains from one sample, sequenced in a study of Ad26.COV2.S vaccination and SARS-CoV-2 variants. The assay was immunoSEQ multiplex PCR, and TCRdb's table has in-frame clones only and misses some. The top ten clones hold roughly 3.9% of a sample with 300,000 to 400,000 clones, about 90% of them seen once. The source material was peripheral blood, sampled after recovery from COVID-19. These receptors were obtained from a human donor who had recovered from COVID-19. Both conserved end residues are part of each CDR3. The D gene is left open where the match is weak. Clone size is stated in some rows and not others, as once, few, many or a class when expanded.

clone size,V gene,D gene,J gene,CDR3 DNA,CDR3 protein
NA,TRBV19,NA,TRBJ1-1,TGTGCCAGTAACTGGGGATTAATGAACACTGAAGCTTTCTTT,CASNWGLMNTEAFF
NA,TRBV19,NA,TRBJ1-1,TGTGCCAGTAGTGTTGAGCAGGGAACTTGGACTGAAGCTTTCTTT,CASSVEQGTWTEAFF
once,TRBV5-1,TRBD2,TRBJ2-3,TGCGCCAGCAGCTCCGTACTAGCGGGGGGCGCGGATACGCAGTATTTT,CASSSVLAGGADTQYF
NA,TRBV5-1,TRBD1,TRBJ2-7,TGCGCCAGCAGCTTGGCTGATCCGGGACAGACAGCGTACTTC,CASSLADPGQTAYF
NA,TRBV27,TRBD1,TRBJ1-2,TGTGCCAGCAGTTTATCGTTCGGGACAGCCGCTAACTATGGCTACACCTTC,CASSLSFGTAANYGYTF
NA,TRBV6-5,TRBD2,TRBJ2-7,TGTGCCAGCATAGGCTCGGGCGGGGGAACCTACGAGCAGTACTTC,CASIGSGGGTYEQYF
NA,TRBV7-8,NA,TRBJ2-7,TGTGCCAGCAGCTTTGAGCCCACCTACGAGCAGTACTTC,CASSFEPTYEQYF
NA,TRBV19,TRBD1,TRBJ1-2,TGTGCCAGTGAAGACACAGGGGTAGGCTATGGCTACACCTTC,CASEDTGVGYGYTF
NA,TRBV19,NA,TRBJ1-3,TGTGCCAGTAGTATGACGGAACTAGGCTTCTCTGGAAACACCATATATTTT,CASSMTELGFSGNTIYF
NA,TRBV4-1,NA,TRBJ2-5,TGCGCCAGCAGCACCTCTCCGGGGGTGGGGGGTGAGACCCAGTACTTC,CASSTSPGVGGETQYF
NA,TRBV4-3,NA,TRBJ1-1,TGCGCCAGCAGCCAAGAACCCCTTAAGGCGGAAGCTTTCTTT,CASSQEPLKAEAFF
NA,TRBV14,NA,TRBJ2-3,TGTGCCAGCAGCCCCCAGCGGCGTGGTACGCAGTATTTT,CASSPQRRGTQYF
NA,TRBV10-3,NA,TRBJ2-4,TGTGCCATCAGTGAGACAGAGTCTTTAGCCAAAAACATTCAGTACTTC,CAISETESLAKNIQYF
NA,TRBV4-2,TRBD1,TRBJ1-2,TGTGCCAGCAGCCCGGGACAGTCACCCTATGGCTACACCTTC,CASSPGQSPYGYTF
NA,TRBV11-2,NA,TRBJ2-3,TGTGCCAGCAGCCTTCCGAGGACTGTCCCAGATACGCAGTATTTT,CASSLPRTVPDTQYF
NA,TRBV12-3/TRBV12-4,NA,TRBJ2-2,TGTGCCAGCAGTTTAGCACAGGCCGGGGAGCTGTTTTTT,CASSLAQAGELFF
NA,TRBV5-1,NA,TRBJ2-1,TGCGCCAGCAGCTTGGCCAACCGACGCTCAGGGTATAGCAATGAGCAGTTCTTC,CASSLANRRSGYSNEQFF
NA,TRBV5-6,NA,TRBJ2-7,TGTGCCAGCAGCTTCGGGTGGTCGGACTACGAGCAGTACTTC,CASSFGWSDYEQYF
NA,TRBV7-2,TRBD2,TRBJ2-2,TGTGCCAGCAGCTTAGAGTGGCAGGAGCGGGGCGGGGAGCTGTTTTTT,CASSLEWQERGGELFF
NA,TRBV5-1,TRBD1,TRBJ2-3,TGCGCCAGCAGCTTGGAGGGACAGGGGGTAGGAGATACGCAGTATTTT,CASSLEGQGVGDTQYF
NA,TRBV19,NA,TRBJ1-4,TGTGCCAGTAGCACCGACAGGACCCTTAATGAAAAACTGTTTTTT,CASSTDRTLNEKLFF
NA,TRBV5-1,TRBD1,TRBJ2-3,TGCGCCAGCAGCTTGGTTGGGACAGGGTCTGTGGATACGCAGTATTTT,CASSLVGTGSVDTQYF
once,TRBV6-5,NA,TRBJ2-7,TGTGCCAGCAGTTACTCGGCAGGTAAACTTTACGAGCAGTACTTC,CASSYSAGKLYEQYF
NA,TRBV19,TRBD1,TRBJ2-7,TGTGCCAGTAGTATGACAGGGGGCTTTGAGCAGTACTTC,CASSMTGGFEQYF
NA,TRBV11-2,NA,TRBJ2-1,TGTGCCAGCAGCTTAAATCGAAGAAGACAGGCCCAAAATGAGCAGTTCTTC,CASSLNRRRQAQNEQFF
once,TRBV10-3,NA,TRBJ1-1,TGTGCCATCACCCCCGGGGGGATGGTGAACACTGAAGCTTTCTTT,CAITPGGMVNTEAFF
NA,TRBV5-6,NA,TRBJ2-3,TGTGCCAGCAGCTTGTACTCAAGGACAGGCACAGATACGCAGTATTTT,CASSLYSRTGTDTQYF
NA,TRBV29-1,TRBD1,TRBJ2-7,TGCAGCGTTGAAGATCCGCCTGGACAGGGCCACGAGCAGTACTTC,CSVEDPPGQGHEQYF
NA,TRBV5-4,TRBD2,TRBJ2-1,TGTGCCAGCAGCTCCCCATTGCGGGGGGGAACCTACAATGAGCAGTTCTTC,CASSSPLRGGTYNEQFF
NA,TRBV5-1,NA,TRBJ2-6,TGCGCCAGCAGCTCTCAGGGATCTGGGGCCAACGTCCTGACTTTC,CASSSQGSGANVLTF
NA,TRBV2,NA,TRBJ1-1,TGTGCCAGCAGTGTACAGAACACTGAAGCTTTCTTT,CASSVQNTEAFF
NA,TRBV18,NA,TRBJ1-1,TGTGCCAGCTCAACACAGGGAACTGAAGCTTTCTTT,CASSTQGTEAFF
NA,TRBV6-2/TRBV6-3,NA,TRBJ1-1,TGTGCCAGCAGTTACTCGATCGACACCTTGAACACTGAAGCTTTCTTT,CASSYSIDTLNTEAFF
few,TRBV18,TRBD2,TRBJ2-2,TGTGCCACCCTTCTAGCGGCGAACACCGGGGAGCTGTTTTTT,CATLLAANTGELFF
NA,TRBV4-1,NA,TRBJ2-1,TGCGCCAGCAGCCACTCGGCGACTCTAAGGAATGAGCAGTTCTTC,CASSHSATLRNEQFF
NA,TRBV11-2,NA,TRBJ1-3,TGTGCCAGCAGTTTACGGGCCGACAGGCAACCCTCTGGAAACACCATATATTTT,CASSLRADRQPSGNTIYF
NA,TRBV5-1,TRBD2,TRBJ2-7,TGCGCCAGCAGCACGGGACTAGCGGGGGGCCTCCGAGGGGAGCAGTACTTC,CASSTGLAGGLRGEQYF
NA,TRBV12-2,NA,TRBJ1-2,TGTGCAAGTCGCTTAGACAGGGGAGTCTATGGCTACACCTTC,CASRLDRGVYGYTF
NA,TRBV6-6,NA,TRBJ1-3,TGTGCCAGCAGTTACTCGCCTCAGGGGGGAAACACCATATATTTT,CASSYSPQGGNTIYF
NA,TRBV10-1,NA,TRBJ1-1,TGCGCCAGCAGTGACGGCGGGGAAGCTTTCTTT,CASSDGGEAFF
NA,TRBV3-1/TRBV3-2,NA,TRBJ2-7,TGTGCCAGCAGCCCGTTACCCAGGGTACAGGGCCGGTCCGAGCAGTACTTC,CASSPLPRVQGRSEQYF
NA,TRBV19,TRBD1,TRBJ2-1,TGTGCCAGCCTGGGACAGGTCAATGAGCAGTTCTTC,CASLGQVNEQFF
NA,TRBV15,NA,TRBJ2-7,TGTGCCACCAGCAGTTATCTAGAGCAGTACTTC,CATSSYLEQYF
NA,TRBV5-6,TRBD1,TRBJ2-1,TGTGCCAGCAGCCCCCCCGGGACAGGGGTGCGTGAGCAGTTCTTC,CASSPPGTGVREQFF
NA,TRBV5-6,NA,TRBJ2-1,TGTGCCAGCAGCTTGGAGATGGCTAGCAGGAATGAGCAGTTCTTC,CASSLEMASRNEQFF
NA,TRBV11-3,NA,TRBJ2-4,TGTGCCAGCAGCTCGACGGCGGGACAATATGGAGTTCAGTACTTC,CASSSTAGQYGVQYF
NA,TRBV15,TRBD1,TRBJ2-7,TGTGCCACCAGCAGGCGGACAGGGCCATCCTACGAGCAGTACTTC,CATSRRTGPSYEQYF
NA,TRBV6-5,NA,TRBJ2-3,TGTGCCAGCAGTTACCGACTACTAACAGATACGCAGTATTTT,CASSYRLLTDTQYF
NA,TRBV7-9,NA,TRBJ1-5,TGTGCCAGCAGCTCAACTGAAGGAAATCAGCCCCAGCATTTT,CASSSTEGNQPQHF
NA,TRBV4-3,NA,TRBJ1-1,TGCGCCAGCAGCCCCAGGACGAACACTGAAGCTTTCTTT,CASSPRTNTEAFF
NA,TRBV19,NA,TRBJ1-3,TGTGCCACCACGGAGGTCGTTAAAGGAAACACCATATATTTT,CATTEVVKGNTIYF
NA,TRBV29-1,NA,TRBJ2-7,TGCAGCGTTGAGAAAAAAGGCGAGCAGTACTTC,CSVEKKGEQYF
NA,TRBV5-1,NA,TRBJ2-3,TGCGCCAGCAGCTTGTACGGGAGTTCCACAGATACGCAGTATTTT,CASSLYGSSTDTQYF
NA,TRBV5-1,TRBD2,TRBJ2-1,TGCGCCAGCAGCTTACGGACTAGCGGAAACGGTGAGCAGTTCTTC,CASSLRTSGNGEQFF